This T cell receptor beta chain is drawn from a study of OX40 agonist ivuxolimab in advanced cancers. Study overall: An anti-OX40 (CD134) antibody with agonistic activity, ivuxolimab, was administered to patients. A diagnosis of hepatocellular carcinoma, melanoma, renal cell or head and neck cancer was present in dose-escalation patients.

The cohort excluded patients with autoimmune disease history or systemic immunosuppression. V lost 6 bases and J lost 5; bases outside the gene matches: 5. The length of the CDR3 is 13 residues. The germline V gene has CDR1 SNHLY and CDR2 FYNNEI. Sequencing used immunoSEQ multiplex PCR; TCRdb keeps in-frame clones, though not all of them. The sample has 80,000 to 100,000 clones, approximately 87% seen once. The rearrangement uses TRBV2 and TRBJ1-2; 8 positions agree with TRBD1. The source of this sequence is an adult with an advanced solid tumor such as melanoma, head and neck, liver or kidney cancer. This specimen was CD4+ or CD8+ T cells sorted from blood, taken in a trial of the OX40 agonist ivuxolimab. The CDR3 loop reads CASRQGAGYGYTF. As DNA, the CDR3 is TGTGCCAGCAGGCAGGGGGCAGGGTATGGCTACACCTTC.